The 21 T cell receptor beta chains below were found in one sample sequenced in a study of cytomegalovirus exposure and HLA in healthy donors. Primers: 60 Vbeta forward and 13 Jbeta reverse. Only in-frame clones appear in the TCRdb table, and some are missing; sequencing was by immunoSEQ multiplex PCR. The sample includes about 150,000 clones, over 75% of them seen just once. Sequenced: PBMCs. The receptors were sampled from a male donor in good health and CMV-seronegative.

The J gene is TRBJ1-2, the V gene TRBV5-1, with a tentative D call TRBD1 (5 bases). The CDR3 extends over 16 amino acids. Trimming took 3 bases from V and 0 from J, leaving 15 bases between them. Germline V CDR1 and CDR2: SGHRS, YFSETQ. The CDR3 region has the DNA TGCGCCAGCAGCTCGGACATCTCTTCCGCTAACTATGGCTACACCTTC. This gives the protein CASSSDISSANYGYTF.

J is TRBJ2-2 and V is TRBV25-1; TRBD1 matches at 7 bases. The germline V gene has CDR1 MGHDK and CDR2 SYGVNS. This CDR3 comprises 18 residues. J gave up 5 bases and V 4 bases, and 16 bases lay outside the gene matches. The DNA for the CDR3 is TGTGCCAGCAGTGCGATGGCCGGATCGGGACAGCGAACCGGGGAGCTGTTTTTT. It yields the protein CASSAMAGSGQRTGELFF.

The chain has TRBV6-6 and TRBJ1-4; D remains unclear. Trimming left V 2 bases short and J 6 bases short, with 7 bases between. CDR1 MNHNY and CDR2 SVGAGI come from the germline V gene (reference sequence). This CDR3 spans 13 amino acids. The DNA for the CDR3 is TGTGCCAGCAGTTACGTCGGGGATGAAAAACTGTTTTTT. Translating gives CASSYVGDEKLFF.

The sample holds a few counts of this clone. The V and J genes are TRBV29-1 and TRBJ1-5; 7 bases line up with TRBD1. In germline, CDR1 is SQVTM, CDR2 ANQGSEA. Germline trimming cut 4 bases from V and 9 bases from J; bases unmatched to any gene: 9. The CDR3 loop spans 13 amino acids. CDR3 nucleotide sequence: TGCAGCGTTGTAGGGACAGCCGGGGGGCCCCAGCATTTT. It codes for CSVVGTAGGPQHF. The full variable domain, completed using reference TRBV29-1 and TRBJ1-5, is SAVISQKPSRDICQRGTSLTIQCQVDSQVTMMFWYRQQPGQSLTLIATANQGSEATYESGFVIDKFPISRPNLTFSTLTVSNMSPEDSSIYLCSVVGTAGGPQHFGDGTRLSIL.

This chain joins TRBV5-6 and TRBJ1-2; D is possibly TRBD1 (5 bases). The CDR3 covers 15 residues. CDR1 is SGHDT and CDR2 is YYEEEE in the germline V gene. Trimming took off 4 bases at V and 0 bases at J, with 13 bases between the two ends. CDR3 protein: CASSLRQLTNYGYTF. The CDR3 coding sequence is TGTGCCAGCAGCCTAAGACAGTTGACTAACTATGGCTACACCTTC.

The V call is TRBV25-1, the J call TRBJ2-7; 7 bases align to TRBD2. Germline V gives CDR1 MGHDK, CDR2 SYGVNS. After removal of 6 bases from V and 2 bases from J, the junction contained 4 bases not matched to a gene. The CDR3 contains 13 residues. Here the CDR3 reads CASRIGGTYEQYF. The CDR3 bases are TGTGCCAGCAGGATCGGGGGGACCTACGAGCAGTACTTC.

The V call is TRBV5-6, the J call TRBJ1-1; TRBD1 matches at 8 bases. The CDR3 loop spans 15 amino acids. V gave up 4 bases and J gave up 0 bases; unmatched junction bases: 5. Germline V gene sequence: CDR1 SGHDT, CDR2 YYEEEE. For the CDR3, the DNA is TGTGCCAGCAGCGCCGGGACAGGTTTGAACACTGAAGCTTTCTTT. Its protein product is CASSAGTGLNTEAFF. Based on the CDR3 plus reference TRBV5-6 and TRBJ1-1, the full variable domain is DAGVTQSPTHLIKTRGQQVTLRCSPKSGHDTVSWYQQALGQGPQFIFQYYEEEERQRGNFPDRFSGHQFPNYSSELNVNALLLGDSALYLCASSAGTGLNTEAFFGQGTRLTVV.

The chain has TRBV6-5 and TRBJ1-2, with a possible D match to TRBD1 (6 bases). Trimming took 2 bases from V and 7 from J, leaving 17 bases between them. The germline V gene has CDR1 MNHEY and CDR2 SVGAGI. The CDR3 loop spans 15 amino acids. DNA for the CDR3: TGTGCCAGCAGTTACGAAGGGCAGGGGCTCCGTGGCTACACCTTC. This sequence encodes CASSYEGQGLRGYTF.

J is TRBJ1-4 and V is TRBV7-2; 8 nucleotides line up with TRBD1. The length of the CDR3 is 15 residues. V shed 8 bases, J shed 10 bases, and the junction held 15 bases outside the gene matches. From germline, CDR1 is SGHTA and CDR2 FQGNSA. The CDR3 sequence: CASHNTGGEGAKLFF. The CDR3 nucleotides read TGTGCCAGCCACAATACAGGGGGTGAGGGTGCAAAACTGTTTTTT.

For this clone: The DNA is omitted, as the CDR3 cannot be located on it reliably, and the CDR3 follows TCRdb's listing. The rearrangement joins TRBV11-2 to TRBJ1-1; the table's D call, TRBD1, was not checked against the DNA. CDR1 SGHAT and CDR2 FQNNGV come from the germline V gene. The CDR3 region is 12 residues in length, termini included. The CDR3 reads CASSPFGTGAYF.

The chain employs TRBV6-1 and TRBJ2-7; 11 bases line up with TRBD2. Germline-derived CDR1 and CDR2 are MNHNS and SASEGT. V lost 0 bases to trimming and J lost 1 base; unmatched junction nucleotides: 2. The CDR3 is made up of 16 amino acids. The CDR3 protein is CASSEAGTSGSYEQYF. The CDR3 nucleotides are TGTGCCAGCAGTGAAGCAGGGACTAGCGGTTCCTACGAGCAGTACTTC.

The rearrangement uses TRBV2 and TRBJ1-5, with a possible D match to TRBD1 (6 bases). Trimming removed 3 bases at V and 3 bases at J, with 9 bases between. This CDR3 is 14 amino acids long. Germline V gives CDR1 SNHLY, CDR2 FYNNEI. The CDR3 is CASSERTDNQPQHF. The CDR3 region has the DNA TGTGCCAGCAGTGAGCGGACAGACAATCAGCCCCAGCATTTT.

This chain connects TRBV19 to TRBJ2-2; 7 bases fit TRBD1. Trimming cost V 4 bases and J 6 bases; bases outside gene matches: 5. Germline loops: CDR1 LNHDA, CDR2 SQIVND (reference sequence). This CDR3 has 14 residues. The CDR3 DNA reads TGTGCCAGTAGTACCAGACAGGGTTCCGGGGAGCTGTTTTTT. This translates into CASSTRQGSGELFF.

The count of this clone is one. CDR3 coding DNA: TGCGCCAGCAGCTTGGAGTCCCGGGAGACCCAGTACTTC. Translated, it gives CASSLESRETQYF. This sequence joins TRBV5-1 and TRBJ2-5; D is undetermined. Per germline, CDR1 SGHRS and CDR2 YFSETQ. The CDR3 sequence is 13 residues long. V lost 0 bases to trimming and J lost 5 bases, with 8 bases between them.

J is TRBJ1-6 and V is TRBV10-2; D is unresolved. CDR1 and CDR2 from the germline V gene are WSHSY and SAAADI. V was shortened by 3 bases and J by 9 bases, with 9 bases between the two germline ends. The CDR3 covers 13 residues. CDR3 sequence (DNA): TGCGCCAGCAGTGATCGTAGGAGTTCACCCCTCCACTTT. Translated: CASSDRRSSPLHF.

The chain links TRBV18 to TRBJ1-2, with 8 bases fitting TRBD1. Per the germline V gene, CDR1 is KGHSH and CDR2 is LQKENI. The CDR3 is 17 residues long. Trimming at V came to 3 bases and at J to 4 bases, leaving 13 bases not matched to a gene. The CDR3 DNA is TGTGCCAGCTCACCGTACCAGACAGGGGAAGAGGGCTATGGCTACACCTTC. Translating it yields CASSPYQTGEEGYGYTF.

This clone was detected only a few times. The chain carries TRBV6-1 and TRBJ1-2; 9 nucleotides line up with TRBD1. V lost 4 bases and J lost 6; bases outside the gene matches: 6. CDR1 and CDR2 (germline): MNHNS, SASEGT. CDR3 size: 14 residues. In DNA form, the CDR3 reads TGTGCCAGCAGTGCATCGACAGGGGGGCATGGCTACACCTTC. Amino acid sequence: CASSASTGGHGYTF.

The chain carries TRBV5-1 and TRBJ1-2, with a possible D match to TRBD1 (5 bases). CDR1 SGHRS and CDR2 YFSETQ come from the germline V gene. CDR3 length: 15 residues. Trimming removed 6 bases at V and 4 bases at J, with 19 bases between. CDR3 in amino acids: CASTPRGELAYGYTF. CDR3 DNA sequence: TGCGCCAGCACCCCTCGGGGGGAGCTCGCCTATGGCTACACCTTC. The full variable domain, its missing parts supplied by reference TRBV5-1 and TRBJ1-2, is KAGVTQTPRYLIKTRGQQVTLSCSPISGHRSVSWYQQTPGQGLQFLFEYFSETQRNKGNFPGRFSGRQFSNSRSEMNVSTLELGDSALYLCASTPRGELAYGYTFGSGTRLTVV.

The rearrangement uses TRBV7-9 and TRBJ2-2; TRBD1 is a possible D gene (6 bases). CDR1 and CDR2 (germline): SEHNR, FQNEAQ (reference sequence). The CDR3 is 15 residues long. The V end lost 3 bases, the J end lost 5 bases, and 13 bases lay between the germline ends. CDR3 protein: CASSFGRGVTGELFF. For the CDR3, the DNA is TGTGCCAGCAGCTTTGGCAGGGGTGTTACCGGGGAGCTGTTTTTT.

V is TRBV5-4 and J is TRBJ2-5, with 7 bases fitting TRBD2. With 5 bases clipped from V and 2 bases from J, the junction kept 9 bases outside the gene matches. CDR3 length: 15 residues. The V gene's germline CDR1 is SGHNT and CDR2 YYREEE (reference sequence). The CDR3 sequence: CASSPYAGVQETQYF. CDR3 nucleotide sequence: TGTGCCAGCAGTCCTTACGCGGGAGTACAAGAGACCCAGTACTTC.

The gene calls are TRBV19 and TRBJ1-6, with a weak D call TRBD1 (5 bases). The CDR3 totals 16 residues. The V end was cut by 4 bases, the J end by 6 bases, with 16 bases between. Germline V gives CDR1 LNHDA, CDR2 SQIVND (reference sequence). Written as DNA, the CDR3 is TGTGCCAGTAGTACCCTCCGGGGGGTGCGTAATTCACCCCTCCACTTT. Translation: CASSTLRGVRNSPLHF. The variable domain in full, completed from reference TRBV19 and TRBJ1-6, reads DGGITQSPKYLFRKEGQNVTLSCEQNLNHDAMYWYRQDPGQGLRLIYYSQIVNDFQKGDIAEGYSVSREKKESFPLTVTSAQKNPTAFYLCASSTLRGVRNSPLHFGNGTRLTVT.